Below are 17 T cell receptor beta chains sequenced from a single sample in a study of cytomegalovirus exposure and HLA in healthy donors. The PCR employed 60 Vbeta primers together with 13 Jbeta primers. Only in-frame clones appear in the TCRdb table, and some are missing; sequencing was by immunoSEQ multiplex PCR. The repertoire consists of 100,000 to 150,000 clones, with 65% to 90% occurring once and the leading ten covering around 10%. The sequenced sample consisted of PBMCs. Source of these receptors: a male donor in good health and CMV-seropositive.

This chain joins TRBV5-8 and TRBJ2-5; D might be TRBD1 (6 bases). The CDR3 runs to 14 residues. CDR1 and CDR2 from the germline V gene are SGHTS and YDEGEE. The V end was cut by 2 bases, the J end by 7 bases, with 15 bases between. The CDR3 bases are TGTGCCAGCAGCTTAAAGACAGGTGGCCTGACCCAGTACTTC. It yields the protein CASSLKTGGLTQYF.

The rearrangement joins TRBV6-5 to TRBJ2-1, with TRBD1 identical over 8 bases. V shed 6 bases, J shed 2 bases, and the junction held 6 bases outside the gene matches. CDR1 and CDR2 from the germline V gene are MNHEY and SVGAGI. This CDR3 has 15 amino acids. CDR3 protein: CASSPRTGPYNEQFF. In DNA, the CDR3 is TGTGCCAGCAGCCCAAGGACAGGGCCCTACAATGAGCAGTTCTTC.

V gene TRBV27 combines with J gene TRBJ2-2; D possibly corresponds to TRBD2 (5 bases). The CDR3 has 15 residues. CDR1 and CDR2 from the germline V gene are MNHEY and SMNVEV (reference sequence). V dropped 6 bases and J dropped 4 bases, with 15 bases sitting between them. The CDR3, as DNA: TGTGCCAGCAGCCTAACTGGACTTAGCACCGGGGAGCTGTTTTTT. Its protein is CASSLTGLSTGELFF.

V usage is TRBV28 and J usage is TRBJ2-5; possible D gene TRBD2, 6 bases. The DNA end is more similar to TRBJ2-7, so the J call may be wrong. The CDR3 contains 14 residues. Germline CDR1 and CDR2: MDHEN and SYDVKM. The CDR3, as DNA: TGTGCCAGCAGGGGTCTCGGGAGCTCCTACGAGCAGTACTTC. It yields the protein CASRGLGSSYEQYF.

V is TRBV25-1 and J is TRBJ2-1; D is unclear. Germline CDR1 MGHDK, CDR2 SYGVNS. Trimming removed 8 bases from V and 2 bases from J, with 4 bases in between. This CDR3 region has 11 residues. CDR3 loop: CASLAYNEQFF. As DNA, the CDR3 is TGTGCCAGCCTCGCCTACAATGAGCAGTTCTTC.

The CDR3 nucleotides are TGTGCCAGCAGTGAAAGGGGTCAGATAGCTTTCTTT. Its translation: CASSERGQIAFF. The V gene is TRBV6-1, the J gene TRBJ1-1, with a tentative D call TRBD1 (5 bases). This CDR3 is 12 amino acids long. Germline loops: CDR1 MNHNS, CDR2 SASEGT. Trimming shortened V by 2 bases and J by 10 bases, and 11 bases separated the two germline ends.

This clone has only one observation. The V gene is TRBV28, the J gene TRBJ2-3, with D perhaps matching TRBD2 (6 bases). Trimming shortened V by 6 bases and J by 0 bases, and 13 bases separated the two germline ends. Per germline, CDR1 MDHEN and CDR2 SYDVKM. The CDR3 is made up of 15 amino acids. The CDR3 bases are TGTGCCAGCAGCCGATACCGGGGGAGCACAGATACGCAGTATTTT. Its protein product is CASSRYRGSTDTQYF.

The chain employs TRBV30 and TRBJ2-3; 15 bases agree with TRBD2. Germline V gives CDR1 GTSNPN, CDR2 SVGIG (reference sequence). The CDR3 contains 14 residues. V lost 5 bases, J lost 4 bases, and 1 base stayed unmatched. The CDR3 spells CAWGLAGGPDTQYF. The CDR3 DNA reads as TGTGCCTGGGGACTAGCGGGAGGGCCAGATACGCAGTATTTT.

This chain uses TRBV6-1 with TRBJ2-5; a possible D gene is TRBD1 (6 bases). There are 15 residues in the CDR3. V was clipped by 11 bases and J by 11 bases, with 30 bases between them. Germline loops: CDR1 MNHNS, CDR2 SASEGT. CDR3 sequence (DNA): TGTGCCGCGGGTGCAGGGGACCCCCCTCGTGGAGAGCAGTACTTC. This sequence encodes CAAGAGDPPRGEQYF.

This chain uses TRBV5-4 with TRBJ1-1, with TRBD1 as a possible D gene (6 bases). The germline V and J ends were trimmed by 0 bases and 5 bases, with 14 bases remaining between them. The CDR3 covers 15 residues. Germline CDR1 SGHNT, CDR2 YYREEE (reference sequence). CDR3: CASSLGRGAWTEAFF. The CDR3, as DNA: TGTGCCAGCAGCTTGGGTCGGGGGGCATGGACTGAAGCTTTCTTT.

The V call is TRBV7-2, the J call TRBJ2-7; 11 bases line up with TRBD1. The CDR3 has 14 amino acids. The germline V gene has CDR1 SGHTA and CDR2 FQGNSA. Trimming removed 3 bases from V and 4 bases from J; junction bases left unmatched: 2. CDR3 sequence reads: CASSFGTGGYEQYF. The CDR3 region has the DNA TGTGCCAGCAGCTTCGGGACAGGGGGATACGAGCAGTACTTC.

V gene TRBV4-3 combines with J gene TRBJ1-3; D remains unclear. Germline loops: CDR1 LGHNA, CDR2 YSLEER. The length of the CDR3 is 16 residues. The V gene lost 1 base and the J gene lost 3 bases, with 13 bases spanning the gap. The CDR3 loop is CASSQGERAGGNTIYF. The CDR3 nucleotides read TGCGCCAGCAGCCAAGGGGAGAGGGCGGGTGGAAACACCATATATTTT.

The chain is built from TRBV4-3 and TRBJ2-3; 12 nucleotides align to TRBD2. The CDR3 is 17 amino acids. Trimming cost V 2 bases and J 2 bases; bases outside gene matches: 5. Germline CDR1 LGHNA, CDR2 YSLEER. CDR3 residues: CASSQYGLAGYTDTQYF. The CDR3 DNA reads as TGCGCCAGCAGCCAATATGGACTAGCGGGATACACAGATACGCAGTATTTT.

This chain links TRBV29-1 with TRBJ2-1, with TRBD1 matching over 9 bases. The germline CDR1 and CDR2 sequences are SQVTM and ANQGSEA. This CDR3 is 14 amino acids long. With 6 bases clipped from V and 6 bases from J, the junction kept 9 bases outside the gene matches. The CDR3 DNA reads TGCAGCGTGGACAGGGGCGAGTTGGCCAATGAGCAGTTCTTC. Its translation: CSVDRGELANEQFF.

J is TRBJ2-7 and V is TRBV5-5, with D perhaps matching TRBD1 (6 bases). Trimming pared 3 bases from V and 2 bases from J, leaving 12 bases between. Germline V gives CDR1 SGHKS, CDR2 YYEKEE (reference sequence). The CDR3 contains 14 residues. Here the CDR3 DNA reads TGTGCCAGCAGCTCCGGGACAAATACCTACGAGCAGTACTTC. Translating it yields CASSSGTNTYEQYF.

The rearrangement uses TRBV30 and TRBJ1-1; D uncertain. This CDR3 is built from 13 residues. Trimming stripped 5 bases from V and 5 bases from J, with 15 bases between. The germline gives CDR1 GTSNPN, CDR2 SVGIG (reference sequence). The CDR3 protein is CAWVGPSGTEAFF. Written as DNA, the CDR3 is TGTGCCTGGGTAGGTCCATCGGGGACTGAAGCTTTCTTT.

V gene TRBV5-4 combines with J gene TRBJ2-2; D might be TRBD2 (5 bases). CDR3 size: 14 residues. The germline V gene has CDR1 SGHNT and CDR2 YYREEE (reference sequence). Trimming pared 2 bases from V and 6 bases from J, leaving 11 bases between. CDR3 amino acids: CASSFTRSAGELFF. The CDR3 nucleotides read TGTGCCAGCAGCTTTACTAGATCCGCCGGGGAGCTGTTTTTT.